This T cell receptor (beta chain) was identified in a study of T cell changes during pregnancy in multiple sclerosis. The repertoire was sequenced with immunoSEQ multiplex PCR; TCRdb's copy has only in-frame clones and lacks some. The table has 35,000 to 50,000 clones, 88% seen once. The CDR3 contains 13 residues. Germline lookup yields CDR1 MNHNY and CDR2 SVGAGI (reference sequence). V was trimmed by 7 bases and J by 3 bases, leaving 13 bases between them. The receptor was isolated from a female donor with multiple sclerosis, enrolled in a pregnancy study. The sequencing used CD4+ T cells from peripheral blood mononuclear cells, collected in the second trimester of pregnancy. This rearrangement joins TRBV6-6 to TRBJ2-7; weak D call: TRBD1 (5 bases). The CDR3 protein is CASIYSQGYEQYF. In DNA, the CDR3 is TGTGCCAGCATCTATTCTCAGGGCTACGAGCAGTACTTC.